This passage covers 16 T cell receptor beta chains from one sample sequenced in a study of blood T cells in healthy people across ages. A second PCR of roughly 7 to 11 cycles used a sample-barcoded 5' primer and a J-beta primer mix. TCRdb re-called the 5' RACE reads with MiXCR, one entry per CDR3 protein. Of approximately 760,000 distinct CDR3 sequences in the sample, just under 25% are singletons; the top ten hold 9% to 9.5%. The sample was also reused in another study, on T cells of mothers and their children.

The sequencing sample was made of blood. Receptors were obtained from a boy aged 10-17 years in good health.

The V call is TRBV4-1, the J call TRBJ2-7, with D possibly being TRBD1 or TRBD2 (5 bases each). The CDR3 runs to 13 residues. Trimming shortened V by 2 bases and J by 5 bases, and 10 bases separated the two germline ends. Germline values: CDR1 MGHRA, CDR2 YSYEKL. The CDR3 DNA follows: TGCGCCAGCAGCCAACTTCGAGGGGACGAGCAGTACTTC. Translated, it gives CASSQLRGDEQYF.

The chain is built from TRBV7-2 and TRBJ1-6, with D maybe TRBD1 (5 bases). Germline V lookup: CDR1 SGHTA, CDR2 FQGNSA. With 8 bases removed from V and 7 bases from J, the gap between germline ends came to 21 bases. The CDR3 contains 16 residues. CDR3 nucleotide sequence: TGTGCCAGCCGCCCGGGACCTCTCTGGAGGAATTCACCCCTCCACTTT. Protein sequence: CASRPGPLWRNSPLHF.

The CDR3 DNA is TGTGCCAGCAGCGCGACAGGTCGGTTCGGTTACGAGCAGTACTTC. Its protein product is CASSATGRFGYEQYF. This chain connects TRBV7-9 to TRBJ2-7; the D gene is possibly TRBD1 (6 bases). CDR3 size: 15 residues. Deletions cut 5 bases from V and 4 bases from J, with 18 bases between. Germline V gene data show CDR1 as SEHNR and CDR2 as FQNEAQ (reference sequence).

V is TRBV12-3 or TRBV12-4 and J is TRBJ2-5; 10 bases agree with TRBD2. The DNA end is a closer match to TRBJ2-1, so the J assignment may be wrong. There are 14 residues in the CDR3. The CDR3: CASSFIAGGNEQFF. In nucleotides, the CDR3 is TGTGCCAGCAGTTTTATAGCGGGAGGCAATGAGCAGTTCTTC.

The chain links TRBV13 to TRBJ2-1; D unclear. Germline CDR1 and CDR2: PRHDT and FYEKMQ (reference sequence). This CDR3 spans 15 amino acids. V shed 0 bases and J shed 6 bases, with 12 bases lying between them. The CDR3 bases are TGTGCCAGCAGCTTAGGTCGCCTAGGCGGCAATGAGCAGTTCTTC. Translation: CASSLGRLGGNEQFF.

The rearrangement joins TRBV7-8 to TRBJ2-2, with 9 bases that match TRBD1. The CDR3 loop spans 16 amino acids. CDR1 is SGHVS and CDR2 is FQNEAQ in the germline V gene. The V gene end was trimmed by 5 bases and the J gene end by 1 base; junction bases not matched to a gene: 5. The CDR3 bases are TGTGCCAGCAGCCAAGACAGGGGGGTGAACACCGGGGAGCTGTTTTTT. As protein: CASSQDRGVNTGELFF.

V gene TRBV11-2 combines with J gene TRBJ2-5; 7 positions match TRBD2. Germline trimming cut 2 bases from V and 1 base from J; bases unmatched to any gene: 7. CDR3 size: 16 residues. Germline V CDR1 and CDR2: SGHAT, FQNNGV. DNA of the CDR3: TGTGCCAGCAGCTTATACCTAGCGGTAATCCAAGAGACCCAGTACTTC. Protein sequence: CASSLYLAVIQETQYF.

This clonotype was counted only a few times. The chain joins TRBV28 to TRBJ2-5, with 11 bases identical to TRBD2. The CDR3 is made up of 17 amino acids. Per the germline V gene, CDR1 is MDHEN and CDR2 is SYDVKM. With V trimmed by 5 bases and J by 2 bases, 10 bases remained unmatched. CDR3 DNA sequence: TGTGCCAGCAGTATGGTGACTAGCGGGAATGCGCAAGAGACCCAGTACTTC. Translating gives CASSMVTSGNAQETQYF.

The rearrangement uses TRBV6-2 or TRBV6-3 and TRBJ1-4; no firm D call. The CDR3 is made up of 14 amino acids. Trimming shortened V by 5 bases and J by 6 bases, and 13 bases separated the two germline ends. The germline V gene encodes CDR1 MNHEY and CDR2 SVGEGT. In DNA form, the CDR3 reads TGTGCCAGCAGTCCCTCAAGGGCGCATGAAAAACTGTTTTTT. Translating gives CASSPSRAHEKLFF.

This clonotype was detected only a few times. V usage is TRBV5-1 and J usage is TRBJ2-2; perhaps TRBD2 as D (5 bases). Trimming took off 10 bases at V and 3 bases at J, with 22 bases between the two ends. Germline-derived CDR1 and CDR2 are SGHRS and YFSETQ. The CDR3 covers 16 residues. The CDR3 DNA reads as TGCGCCTGCTCCAAACCCGGGGTACAGCACACCGGGGAGCTGTTTTTT. Amino acids: CACSKPGVQHTGELFF. The complete variable domain, with remaining parts taken from reference TRBV5-1 and TRBJ2-2, reads KAGVTQTPRYLIKTRGQQVTLSCSPISGHRSVSWYQQTPGQGLQFLFEYFSETQRNKGNFPGRFSGRQFSNSRSEMNVSTLELGDSALYLCACSKPGVQHTGELFFGEGSRLTVL.

This clonotype was seen a handful of times. V and J are TRBV29-1 and TRBJ2-5; D unclear. Germline CDR1 SQVTM, CDR2 ANQGSEA. The CDR3 spans 11 residues. Deletions cut 3 bases from V and 12 bases from J, with 14 bases between. CDR3 amino acids: CSVDVGRGKYF. CDR3 DNA sequence: TGCAGCGTTGATGTCGGCCGCGGAAAGTACTTC.

This clonotype was seen repeatedly, ten times or more. The chain carries TRBV4-1 and TRBJ2-5; D gene uncertain. Germline assignment: CDR1 MGHRA and CDR2 YSYEKL. The CDR3 loop spans 13 amino acids. V lost 1 base and J 4 bases, leaving 7 bases between the germline ends. DNA of the CDR3: TGCGCCAGCAGCCAAGTTAAGGGAGAGACCCAGTACTTC. Its protein is CASSQVKGETQYF.

The chain has TRBV29-1 and TRBJ2-3, with D perhaps matching TRBD2 (6 bases). Germline CDR1 and CDR2: SQVTM and ANQGSEA. There are 11 residues in the CDR3. Trimming removed 4 bases at V and 8 bases at J, with 10 bases between. The CDR3 protein is CSVVRGGTQYF. CDR3 coding DNA: TGCAGCGTTGTTAGGGGAGGTACGCAGTATTTT.

The V and J genes are TRBV20-1 and TRBJ2-3, with D unresolved. Trimming stripped 5 bases from V and 2 bases from J, with 11 bases between. The CDR3 covers 13 residues. CDR1 and CDR2 (germline): DFQATT, SNEGSKA (reference sequence). The CDR3 nucleotides are TGCAGTGCTTTGTGGCGCCTCACAGATACGCAGTATTTT. It specifies CSALWRLTDTQYF.

This clonotype was detected only a few times. This chain links TRBV4-1 with TRBJ1-1; D might be TRBD1 (5 bases). Germline CDR1 MGHRA, CDR2 YSYEKL. Between the trimmed V and J ends, which lost 0 bases and 3 bases, there was a span of 17 bases. The CDR3 is 17 residues long. This CDR3 is CASSQDGDSSDDTEAFF. CDR3 DNA sequence: TGCGCCAGCAGCCAAGATGGGGACTCATCGGATGACACTGAAGCTTTCTTT.

The chain is built from TRBV5-1 and TRBJ2-2; TRBD1 might be the D (5 bases). The CDR3 spans 14 residues. Trimming cost V 7 bases and J 4 bases, with 14 bases left between them. Germline loops: CDR1 SGHRS, CDR2 YFSETQ. For the CDR3, the DNA is TGCGCCAGCGGAAATACAGGAGTCACCGGGGAGCTGTTTTTT. It yields the protein CASGNTGVTGELFF.